There are a few counts of the clone carrying this T cell receptor (beta chain). This sample stems from a study of T-cell memory formation after mild COVID-19. The CDR3 consists of 16 residues. V was cut by 4 bases and J by 6 bases, with 19 bases left in between. CDR1 SGHTA and CDR2 FQGTGA come from the germline V gene. TCRdb re-called the 5' RACE reads with MiXCR, one entry per CDR3 protein. The top ten clones hold roughly a fifth of a sample with around 390,000 distinct CDR3 sequences, roughly 15% of them seen once. The sample taken for sequencing was PBMCs or a T cell subset sorted from them (not recorded which). The TCR originated in a young man who had mild COVID-19 (a few samples of this study predate the infection). Cell type and time point are not known. The chain employs TRBV7-3 and TRBJ2-1; tentatively, D is TRBD2 (5 bases). The CDR3 spells CASSYVANSGGNEQFF. As DNA, the CDR3 is TGTGCCAGCAGCTACGTAGCTAATTCTGGAGGCAATGAGCAGTTCTTC. The full variable domain, in which reference TRBV7-3 and TRBJ2-1 provide the parts outside the CDR3, is GAGVSQTPSNKVTEKGKYVELRCDPISGHTALYWYRQSLGQGPEFLIYFQGTGAADDSGLPNDRFFAVRPEGSVSTLKIQRTERGDSAVYLCASSYVANSGGNEQFFGPGTRLTVL.